This passage covers 21 T cell receptor beta chains from one sample sequenced in a study of control samples from healthy donors and cancer patients (dated by TCRdb to about 2020). Receptors were amplified or captured by the immunoSEQ multiplex PCR assay. The clones in this table, taken by TCRdb from immuneACCESS, are in-frame only. Not every clone is retained; where verified, under half of the shortfall comes from an unresolved V gene, and the cause of the rest is unknown. Within this sample are roughly 150,000 clones, with over 90% of them counted one time only. 2% to 2.5% of the sample goes to the ten largest clones. Sequenced input: blood. The receptors derive from a man aged 50 or older in good health.

The CDR3 nucleotides read TGTGCCAGTGGCGCCCCACTCCCTGACGGCCGCTCTGGAAACACCATATATTTT. Protein product: CASGAPLPDGRSGNTIYF. The V call is TRBV19, the J call TRBJ1-3, with D uncertain. The CDR3 runs to 18 residues. CDR1 is LNHDA, CDR2 SQIVND, per germline (reference sequence). V gave up 8 bases and J gave up 0 bases, with 23 bases separating them.

The chain recombines TRBV7-3 with TRBJ2-1; D call uncertain. Germline V gene data show CDR1 as SGHTA and CDR2 as FQGTGA. The CDR3 consists of 13 residues. V dropped 0 bases and J dropped 6 bases, with 6 bases sitting between them. For the CDR3, the DNA is TGTGCCAGCAGCTTAACCCACCTCAATGAGCAGTTCTTC. It codes for CASSLTHLNEQFF.

This clone appeared a single time. J is TRBJ2-7 and V is TRBV11-2; no firm D call. The CDR3 has 12 residues. Trimming took off 5 bases at V and 6 bases at J, with 11 bases between the two ends. CDR1 and CDR2 from the germline V gene are SGHAT and FQNNGV. In DNA form, the CDR3 reads TGTGCCAGCAGCCTATCGGTTTTCGAGCAGTACTTC. Protein: CASSLSVFEQYF.

The chain joins TRBV24-1 to TRBJ1-2, with 9 bases matching TRBD1. Trimming took 3 bases from V and 8 from J; bases not matched to a gene: 15. From germline, CDR1 is KGHDR and CDR2 SFDVKD. This CDR3 comprises 17 residues. CDR3 sequence (DNA): TGTGCCACCAGTGATCGTGGGACAGGGTCAATTGGCGAGGGCTACACCTTC. This encodes CATSDRGTGSIGEGYTF.

This rearrangement joins TRBV4-2 to TRBJ1-6; a weak D match, TRBD1 (5 bases). The CDR3 extends over 16 amino acids. Germline values: CDR1 LGHNA, CDR2 YNFKEQ. V was clipped by 6 bases and J by 0 bases, with 12 bases between them. CDR3 loop: CASRVTASSYNSPLHF. The DNA of the CDR3 is TGTGCCAGCAGGGTGACAGCCAGCTCCTATAATTCACCCCTCCACTTT.

This clone has only one observation. This chain links TRBV3-1 (or the pseudogene TRBV3-2) with TRBJ1-4; 7 bases line up with TRBD1. V lost 1 base, J lost 6 bases, and 5 bases stayed unmatched. This CDR3 spans 15 amino acids. Germline V gene data show CDR1 as LGHDT and CDR2 as YNNKEL (reference sequence). The CDR3 DNA reads as TGTGCCAGCAGCCAAGCTAGGGGGCGGGATGAAAAACTGTTTTTT. Protein sequence: CASSQARGRDEKLFF.

The rearrangement joins TRBV2 to TRBJ1-1; D gene uncertain. V was pared by 8 bases and J by 1 base, with 5 bases between. Germline lookup yields CDR1 SNHLY and CDR2 FYNNEI. The CDR3 has 11 residues. The CDR3 loop reads CASETNTEAFF. CDR3 bases: TGTGCCAGCGAAACGAACACTGAAGCTTTCTTT. Complete variable domain (other parts from reference TRBV2 and TRBJ1-1): EPEVTQTPSHQVTQMGQEVILRCVPISNHLYFYWYRQILGQKVEFLVSFYNNEISEKSEIFDDQFSVERPDGSNFTLKIRSTKLEDSAMYFCASETNTEAFFGQGTRLTVV.

The chain joins TRBV3-1 (or the pseudogene TRBV3-2) to TRBJ2-2; the D gene is possibly TRBD2 (5 bases). V was pared by 1 base and J by 4 bases, with 10 bases between. CDR1 LGHDT and CDR2 YNNKEL come from the germline V gene (reference sequence). This CDR3 contains 15 residues. CDR3 in DNA: TGTGCCAGCAGCCAAGCCGGACTTACCACCGGGGAGCTGTTTTTT. Translating it yields CASSQAGLTTGELFF.

The table lists this clone with a count of one. The chain combines TRBV14 with TRBJ1-1, with a weak D call TRBD1 (5 bases). V dropped 5 bases and J dropped 1 base, with 8 bases sitting between them. The CDR3 covers 13 residues. Germline lookup yields CDR1 SGHDN and CDR2 FVKESK. The DNA for the CDR3 is TGTGCCAGCAGCTTTACAGGGAACACTGAAGCTTTCTTT. This sequence encodes CASSFTGNTEAFF.

The chain has TRBV12-2 and TRBJ1-4. TRBV12-2 is a pseudogene segment. The CDR3 sequence is 15 residues long. CDR3 residues: CASRFAAGRREKLFF. The DNA for the CDR3 is TGTGCAAGTCGCTTCGCCGCGGGGAGGCGCGAAAAACTGTTTTTT.

The V call is TRBV27, the J call TRBJ1-6, with 7 bases that match TRBD1. V lost 6 bases, J lost 13 bases, and 9 bases stayed unmatched. The CDR3 consists of 13 residues. Germline CDR1 reads MNHEY; CDR2 reads SMNVEV (reference sequence). In DNA form, the CDR3 reads TGTGCCAGCAGGACAGGGAGATTTTCGCCCCTCCACTTT. Protein product: CASRTGRFSPLHF.

In regard to this clone: This specimen includes other DNA sequences encoding the same CDR3. The CDR3 is CASSPGTGTYEQYF. For the CDR3, the DNA is TGCGCCAGCAGCCCCGGGACAGGGACCTACGAGCAGTACTTC. The rearrangement uses TRBV5-1 and TRBJ2-7; 9 bases align to TRBD1. Germline loops: CDR1 SGHRS, CDR2 YFSETQ. The CDR3 length is 14 residues. V shed 4 bases, J shed 2 bases, and the junction held 4 bases outside the gene matches.

This clone was observed a handful of times. V and J are TRBV27 and TRBJ2-1; 7 bases align to TRBD2. V lost 5 bases, J lost 3 bases, and 7 bases stayed unmatched. The CDR3 is 15 residues long. CDR1 and CDR2 (germline): MNHEY, SMNVEV (reference sequence). The CDR3 loop reads CASSQTPSGYNEQFF. CDR3 in DNA: TGTGCCAGCAGTCAGACTCCTAGCGGCTACAATGAGCAGTTCTTC.

The chain employs TRBV5-1 and TRBJ2-3, with 8 positions matching TRBD2. The CDR3 contains 16 residues. Germline V gene sequence: CDR1 SGHRS, CDR2 YFSETQ. Unmatched junction bases numbered 9, after V lost 2 bases and J lost 4 bases. CDR3 loop: CASSFISGKGADTQYF. CDR3 DNA sequence: TGCGCCAGCAGCTTCATTAGCGGGAAAGGGGCAGATACGCAGTATTTT.

The chain combines TRBV2 with TRBJ1-2; D is perhaps TRBD1 (5 bases). This CDR3 has 14 amino acids. Germline CDR1 and CDR2: SNHLY and FYNNEI. The V end lost 7 bases, the J end lost 8 bases, and 20 bases lay between the germline ends. Written as DNA, the CDR3 is TGTGCCAGCATGTACGGGACTCCCCAGAGAGGCTACACCTTC. It yields the protein CASMYGTPQRGYTF.

The V and J genes are TRBV19 and TRBJ1-6; D is undetermined. The CDR3 runs 17 residues. With 5 bases removed from V and 0 bases from J, the gap between germline ends came to 14 bases. CDR1 and CDR2 (germline): LNHDA, SQIVND (reference sequence). CDR3 DNA: TGTGCCAGTAGTCCAGCAGGACTTAGCTCCTATAATTCACCCCTCCACTTT. Its translation is CASSPAGLSSYNSPLHF. The full variable domain, rest sourced from reference TRBV19 and TRBJ1-6, is DGGITQSPKYLFRKEGQNVTLSCEQNLNHDAMYWYRQDPGQGLRLIYYSQIVNDFQKGDIAEGYSVSREKKESFPLTVTSAQKNPTAFYLCASSPAGLSSYNSPLHFGNGTRLTVT.

The V gene is TRBV24-1, the J gene TRBJ1-1; tentatively, D is TRBD1 (5 bases). This CDR3 comprises 13 residues. Looked up from germline, CDR1 is KGHDR and CDR2 is SFDVKD. V lost 3 bases to trimming and J lost 2 bases, with 6 bases between them. The CDR3 sequence: CATSDGQNTEAFF. The DNA for the CDR3 is TGTGCCACCAGTGATGGACAAAACACTGAAGCTTTCTTT.

The sample holds one count of this clone. This chain uses TRBV12-3 or TRBV12-4 with TRBJ1-6, with D hard to call. This CDR3 region has 12 residues. V lost 2 bases, J lost 10 bases, and 6 bases lay in between. CDR3 region: CASSLKVSPLHF. The CDR3 bases are TGTGCCAGCAGTTTAAAGGTATCACCCCTCCACTTT.

The rearrangement links TRBV29-1 to TRBJ1-1; D is uncertain. Per germline, CDR1 SQVTM and CDR2 ANQGSEA. V was cut by 4 bases and J by 4 bases, with 19 bases left in between. This CDR3 is 15 amino acids long. In DNA form, the CDR3 reads TGCAGCGTTGTCAAGGGCTCTCACGGAGGCACTGAAGCTTTCTTT. It codes for CSVVKGSHGGTEAFF. Full variable domain (rest looked up from reference TRBV29-1 and TRBJ1-1): SAVISQKPSRDICQRGTSLTIQCQVDSQVTMMFWYRQQPGQSLTLIATANQGSEATYESGFVIDKFPISRPNLTFSTLTVSNMSPEDSSIYLCSVVKGSHGGTEAFFGQGTRLTVV.

As DNA, the CDR3 is TGTGCCAGCAGCTTATTTGTTACTAGCGAGCAGTACTTC. Translated: CASSLFVTSEQYF. This chain joins TRBV5-4 and TRBJ2-7; D perhaps matches TRBD2 (5 bases). Germline values: CDR1 SGHNT, CDR2 YYREEE (reference sequence). The CDR3 extends over 13 amino acids. Trimming left V 2 bases short and J 6 bases short, with 12 bases between.

The chain carries TRBV3-1 (or the pseudogene TRBV3-2) and TRBJ2-2; D ambiguous. The V gene lost 0 bases and the J gene lost 7 bases, with 9 bases spanning the gap. The CDR3 spans 14 residues. Germline-derived CDR1 and CDR2 are LGHDT and YNNKEL (reference sequence). CDR3 residues: CASSQERINGELFF. CDR3 nucleotides: TGTGCCAGCAGCCAAGAAAGGATTAACGGGGAGCTGTTTTTT.